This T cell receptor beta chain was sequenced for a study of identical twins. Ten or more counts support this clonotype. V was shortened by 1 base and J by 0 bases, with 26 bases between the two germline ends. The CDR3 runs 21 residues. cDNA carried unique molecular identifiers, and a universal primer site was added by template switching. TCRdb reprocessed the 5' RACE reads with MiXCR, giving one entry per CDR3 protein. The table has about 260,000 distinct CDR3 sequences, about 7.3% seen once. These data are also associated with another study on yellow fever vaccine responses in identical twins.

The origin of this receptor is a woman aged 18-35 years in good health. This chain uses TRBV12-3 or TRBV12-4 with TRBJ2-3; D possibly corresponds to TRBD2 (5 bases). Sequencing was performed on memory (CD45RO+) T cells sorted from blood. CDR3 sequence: CASSLERWVRPSSSSTDTQYF. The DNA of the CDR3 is TGTGCCAGCAGTTTAGAACGGTGGGTCCGACCTAGCTCCTCTAGCACAGATACGCAGTATTTT.